This T cell receptor beta chain was recorded in a study of graft-versus-host responses after intestinal transplantation. Whole-study context: Transplant types were multivisceral, liver-intestinal, or isolated intestinal. After anti-thymocyte globulin induction, recipients took tacrolimus and steroids for three to four years. Study conclusions and caveats: An association linked early post-transplant HvG declines with peak circulating GvH clone levels. Detection of GvH clones occurred in recipient marrow, and some had their first appearance in ileum or blood.

The data were produced by immunoSEQ multiplex PCR, yet TCRdb's version contains in-frame clones alone and is incomplete. The data hold roughly 120,000 clones, with around nine tenths observed a single time. This clone was detected a few times. The antigen remains unidentified. Germline assignment: CDR1 MNHNS and CDR2 SASEGT. The CDR3 extends over 15 amino acids. V lost 1 base, J lost 4 bases, and 3 bases stayed unmatched. The sequence was obtained from a human donor who received an intestinal transplant. The V gene is TRBV6-1, the J gene TRBJ2-1; 8 bases align to TRBD2. The specimen comprised unstimulated CD4+ T cells sorted from spleen or lymph node cells, sampled before intestinal transplant. CDR3 DNA sequence: TGTGCCAGCAGTGAAGGCAGCGGGGGTTACAATGAGCAGTTCTTC. This codes for CASSEGSGGYNEQFF.